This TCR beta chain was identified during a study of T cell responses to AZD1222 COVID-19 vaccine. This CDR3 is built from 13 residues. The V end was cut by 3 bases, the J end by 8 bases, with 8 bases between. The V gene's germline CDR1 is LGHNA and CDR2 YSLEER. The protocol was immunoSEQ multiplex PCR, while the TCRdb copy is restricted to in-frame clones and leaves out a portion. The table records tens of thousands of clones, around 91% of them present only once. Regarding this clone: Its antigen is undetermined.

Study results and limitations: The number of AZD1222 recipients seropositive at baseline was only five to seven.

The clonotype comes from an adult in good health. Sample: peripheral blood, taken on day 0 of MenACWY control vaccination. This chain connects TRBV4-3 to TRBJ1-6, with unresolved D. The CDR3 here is CASSQSTDSPLHF. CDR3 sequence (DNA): TGCGCCAGCAGCCAGTCGACCGATTCACCCCTCCACTTT.